This T cell receptor (beta chain) was captured in a study of CD8 T cells in ankylosing spondylitis. Deletions cut 6 bases from V and 14 bases from J, with 20 bases between. Looked up from germline, CDR1 is MNHEY and CDR2 is SMNVEV (reference sequence). The CDR3 spans 13 residues. This clonotype was picked up many times. Each CDR3 protein is one row after TCRdb ran MiXCR on the 5' RACE reads. The table lists 220,000 or so distinct CDR3 sequences, more than 9% of them singletons, with about 20% in the top ten. The sample consisted of blood, either unsorted or a sorted T cell fraction (not recorded which). The clonotype was recovered from a male donor with ankylosing spondylitis or in good health (not recorded which). The chain has TRBV27 and TRBJ2-1; D is perhaps TRBD1 (6 bases). The CDR3 coding sequence is TGTGCCAGCAGGGACAGTTCGGGGCGAGTCGAGTTCTTC. Its protein is CASRDSSGRVEFF.